These 27 T cell receptor beta chains were all obtained from the same sample, sequenced in a study of T cell responses to AZD1222 COVID-19 vaccine. TCRdb's table, derived via immunoSEQ multiplex PCR, lists solely in-frame clones and lacks some. The sample contains tens of thousands of clones, about 86% of which appear only once. The sequencing used peripheral blood, collected 28 days after the second AZD1222 dose. All receptors come from an adult who received the AZD1222 COVID-19 vaccine.

The CDR3 DNA sequence: TGTGCCAGCAGCGGCGAACAGGGGAGCACTGAAGCTTTCTTT. As protein: CASSGEQGSTEAFF. The chain carries TRBV9 and TRBJ1-1; 7 nucleotides line up with TRBD1. After removal of 3 bases from V and 4 bases from J, the junction contained 6 bases not matched to a gene. The CDR3 extends over 14 amino acids. The V gene's germline CDR1 is SGDLS and CDR2 YYNGEE.

The chain combines TRBV6-2 or TRBV6-3 with TRBJ2-5, with D perhaps matching TRBD1 or TRBD2 (5 bases each). The CDR3 consists of 15 residues. Trimming took 7 bases from V and 1 from J, leaving 16 bases between them. Germline values: CDR1 MNHEY, CDR2 SVGEGT. CDR3 DNA: TGTGCCAGCACCCCGGGTTGGGGACCCCAAGAGACCCAGTACTTC. This gives the protein CASTPGWGPQETQYF.

CDR3 DNA: TGCGCCAGCAGCCAAGGGGGAACGGGACTGCTCTATGGCTACACCTTC. Amino acids: CASSQGGTGLLYGYTF. This chain connects TRBV4-1 to TRBJ1-2; perhaps TRBD1 as D (5 bases). Germline lookup yields CDR1 MGHRA and CDR2 YSYEKL. V lost 1 base, J lost 4 bases, and 16 bases lay in between. The CDR3 runs 16 residues.

To note about this clone: The same CDR3 also results from other DNA sequences found in this sample. The chain combines TRBV28 with TRBJ2-7, with 8 positions matching TRBD1. Trimming took 4 bases from V and 4 from J; bases not matched to a gene: 6. Germline V gene lookup returns CDR1 MDHEN and CDR2 SYDVKM. The CDR3 extends over 14 amino acids. CDR3 in DNA: TGTGCCAGCAGTTCCGGACAGGGTCCGTACGAGCAGTACTTC. Translated: CASSSGQGPYEQYF.

The chain links TRBV7-8 to TRBJ2-7, with 7 positions matching TRBD2. The CDR3 length is 17 residues. V was pared by 2 bases and J by 2 bases, with 12 bases of the junction left unmatched. Germline V gene lookup returns CDR1 SGHVS and CDR2 FQNEAQ. CDR3: CASSLLPSVAGTYEQYF. DNA of the CDR3: TGTGCCAGCAGCTTACTCCCTTCGGTAGCGGGCACCTACGAGCAGTACTTC.

V is TRBV28 and J is TRBJ2-1, with 7 nucleotides matching TRBD2. Germline V gene data show CDR1 as MDHEN and CDR2 as SYDVKM. The CDR3 sequence is 17 residues long. The J segment lost 0 bases and the V segment lost 10 bases, leaving 15 bases of the junction unmatched. In nucleotides, the CDR3 is TGTGCCACCACGTCTGCGGGGGACCCCAGCTCCTACAATGAGCAGTTCTTC. This codes for CATTSAGDPSSYNEQFF.

The chain has TRBV19 and TRBJ1-2; D unresolved. From germline, CDR1 is LNHDA and CDR2 SQIVND (reference sequence). Trimming pared 5 bases from V and 8 bases from J, leaving 18 bases between. The CDR3 has 14 amino acids. CDR3 in amino acids: CASSAGGSADGYTF. CDR3 in DNA: TGTGCCAGTAGTGCCGGTGGATCAGCAGACGGCTACACCTTC.

This chain joins TRBV7-9 and TRBJ1-2; the match to TRBD1 covers 9 bases. V dropped 5 bases and J dropped 8; count of bases not matched to a gene: 9. This CDR3 spans 14 amino acids. Germline V gene sequence: CDR1 SEHNR, CDR2 FQNEAQ (reference sequence). CDR3 sequence: CASSSSGTGTGYTF. The CDR3 coding sequence is TGTGCCAGCAGCAGTTCCGGGACAGGGACCGGCTACACCTTC.

The V gene is TRBV7-9, the J gene TRBJ1-2, with D unresolved. CDR3 length: 12 residues. Germline V CDR1 and CDR2: SEHNR, FQNEAQ (reference sequence). Trimming left V 0 bases short and J 6 bases short, with 5 bases between. CDR3 region: CASSLAVDGYTF. The CDR3 nucleotides are TGTGCCAGCAGCTTAGCGGTGGATGGCTACACCTTC.

The CDR3 reads CASSSSGMNTEAFF. CDR3 nucleotide sequence: TGCGCCAGCAGCTCGTCCGGGATGAACACTGAAGCTTTCTTT. This chain connects TRBV5-1 to TRBJ1-1; D unclear. The CDR3 runs to 14 residues. V lost 3 bases and J lost 0, with 9 bases in between. Germline CDR1 and CDR2: SGHRS and YFSETQ.

The chain carries TRBV7-9 and TRBJ1-2; D is ambiguous. The ends were cut back, 5 bases at V and 5 bases at J, with 9 bases in the middle. The CDR3 is 12 amino acids. Germline V gives CDR1 SEHNR, CDR2 FQNEAQ (reference sequence). The CDR3 coding sequence is TGTGCCAGCAGCCCGGACTGGTATGGCTACACCTTC. Translating it yields CASSPDWYGYTF.

The gene calls are TRBV30 and TRBJ2-5; D unclear. Deletions cut 5 bases from V and 5 bases from J, with 9 bases between. The CDR3 is 11 residues long. Per germline, CDR1 GTSNPN and CDR2 SVGIG (reference sequence). CDR3 DNA: TGTGCCTGGGCTGTGGGGGAGACCCAGTACTTC. It translates to CAWAVGETQYF.

The chain has TRBV19 and TRBJ1-4, with D unresolved. Germline V gives CDR1 LNHDA, CDR2 SQIVND (reference sequence). CDR3 length: 14 residues. V shed 6 bases and J shed 3 bases, with 11 bases lying between them. The DNA for the CDR3 is TGTGCCAGTAGCCCAAGTAGGGCTAATGAAAAACTGTTTTTT. Its translation: CASSPSRANEKLFF.

This chain uses TRBV20-1 with TRBJ2-6; a weak D match, TRBD1 (6 bases). Looked up from germline, CDR1 is DFQATT and CDR2 is SNEGSKA (reference sequence). CDR3 length: 17 amino acids. The germline V and J ends were trimmed by 3 bases and 0 bases, with 15 bases remaining between them. DNA for the CDR3: TGCAGTGCTAGTGAGAAAGGACAGACCTCTGGGGCCAACGTCCTGACTTTC. This codes for CSASEKGQTSGANVLTF.

The rearrangement joins TRBV7-2 to TRBJ1-4; D call uncertain. The CDR3 sequence is 15 residues long. Trimming shortened V by 3 bases and J by 0 bases, and 8 bases separated the two germline ends. Germline V gives CDR1 SGHTA, CDR2 FQGNSA. The CDR3 region is CASSLDGATNEKLFF. CDR3 nucleotide sequence: TGTGCCAGCAGCTTGGACGGTGCAACTAATGAAAAACTGTTTTTT.

This rearrangement joins TRBV28 to TRBJ1-2; 9 bases match TRBD1. Germline loops: CDR1 MDHEN, CDR2 SYDVKM. The CDR3 loop spans 17 amino acids. The junction had 20 bases not matched to a gene; V was cut back by 10 bases and J by 5 bases. CDR3 coding DNA: TGTGCCATCCCTACGGGCCGAAACAGGGGGCGGCCTTATGGCTACACCTTC. Its translation is CAIPTGRNRGRPYGYTF.

The chain recombines TRBV18 with TRBJ2-1, with 7 bases fitting TRBD2. Germline CDR1 is KGHSH and CDR2 is LQKENI. The V gene end was trimmed by 6 bases and the J gene end by 6 bases; junction bases not matched to a gene: 8. This CDR3 contains 14 residues. The CDR3 reads CASSPREGINEQFF. Written as DNA, the CDR3 is TGTGCCAGCTCCCCCAGGGAGGGAATCAATGAGCAGTTCTTC.

The V and J genes are TRBV19 and TRBJ2-6; TRBD1 might be the D (6 bases). This CDR3 has 14 amino acids. Deletions cut 11 bases from V and 1 base from J, with 12 bases between. Germline V gives CDR1 LNHDA, CDR2 SQIVND (reference sequence). The CDR3 DNA sequence: TGTGCCTCCCTGAGGGGGTCTGGGGCCAACGTCCTGACTTTC. It specifies CASLRGSGANVLTF.

The rearrangement joins TRBV5-8 to TRBJ1-1; the D gene is possibly TRBD1 (5 bases). Germline lookup yields CDR1 SGHTS and CDR2 YDEGEE. The V end was cut by 5 bases, the J end by 5 bases, with 19 bases between. This CDR3 has 15 residues. CDR3 sequence: CASSAGTVIGTEAFF. In nucleotides, the CDR3 is TGTGCCAGCAGTGCCGGGACTGTTATTGGGACTGAAGCTTTCTTT.

The chain joins TRBV5-1 to TRBJ2-1; 12 nucleotides agree with TRBD2. CDR3 length: 22 residues. CDR1 and CDR2 (germline): SGHRS, YFSETQ. V was pared by 0 bases and J by 3 bases, with 19 bases of the junction left unmatched. In nucleotides, the CDR3 is TGCGCCAGCAGCTTGGGCGCCGGGGCAGCTTGGACTAGCGGGACCCGCTACAATGAGCAGTTCTTC. Translation: CASSLGAGAAWTSGTRYNEQFF.

The V and J genes are TRBV15 and TRBJ1-5; D gene uncertain. Trimming removed 3 bases from V and 3 bases from J, with 12 bases in between. Germline CDR1 and CDR2: LNHNV and YYDKDF (reference sequence). The CDR3 has 15 residues. The CDR3 is CATSRPNSANQPQHF. The CDR3 coding sequence is TGTGCCACCAGCAGGCCCAACAGCGCCAATCAGCCCCAGCATTTT.

J is TRBJ1-5 and V is TRBV7-2; no reliable D call. Germline V gives CDR1 SGHTA, CDR2 FQGNSA. This CDR3 region has 15 residues. V was cut by 1 base and J by 6 bases, with 13 bases left in between. CDR3 DNA sequence: TGTGCCAGCAGCTTAGGTAGCGGGTTTGGTCAGCCCCAGCATTTT. The encoded protein is CASSLGSGFGQPQHF.

The chain combines TRBV27 with TRBJ2-1; TRBD2 agrees at 11 bases. Looked up from germline, CDR1 is MNHEY and CDR2 is SMNVEV (reference sequence). Trimming removed 5 bases from V and 12 bases from J; junction bases left unmatched: 6. This CDR3 has 13 amino acids. The CDR3 DNA reads TGTGCCAGCAGTCCAATGACTAGCGGGGCGCAGTTCTTC. It encodes CASSPMTSGAQFF.

V is TRBV28 and J is TRBJ2-7; D is unresolved. This CDR3 has 13 residues. CDR1 is MDHEN, CDR2 SYDVKM, per germline. Trimming removed 7 bases at V and 6 bases at J, with 16 bases between. Written as DNA, the CDR3 is TGTGCCAGCACCCAGATTCCTATGGGCGAGCAGTACTTC. As protein: CASTQIPMGEQYF.

V is TRBV6-6 and J is TRBJ1-3; D gene unclear. The CDR3 contains 12 residues. Trimming stripped 2 bases from V and 5 bases from J, with 4 bases between. Germline assignment: CDR1 MNHNY and CDR2 SVGAGI (reference sequence). This CDR3 reads CASSYGRNTIYF. The CDR3 nucleotides read TGTGCCAGCAGTTACGGTCGAAACACCATATATTTT.

The chain is built from TRBV5-4 and TRBJ2-5; TRBD2 matches 10 bases. Per germline, CDR1 SGHNT and CDR2 YYREEE (reference sequence). The CDR3 contains 16 residues. Losses at the gene ends were 3 bases for V and 5 bases for J; bases not matched to a gene: 10. CDR3: CASSSPLAGPQETQYF. The CDR3 DNA is TGTGCCAGCAGCTCCCCACTAGCGGGGCCACAGGAGACCCAGTACTTC.

The CDR3 sequence: CASSPEGLQETQYF. In DNA form, the CDR3 reads TGTGCCAGCAGCCCAGAAGGACTGCAAGAGACCCAGTACTTC. The chain has TRBV3-1 (or the pseudogene TRBV3-2) and TRBJ2-5; a possible D gene is TRBD2 (5 bases). The germline CDR1 and CDR2 sequences are LGHDT and YNNKEL (reference sequence). The CDR3 totals 14 residues. Deletions cut 4 bases from V and 2 bases from J, with 11 bases between.